One and the same sample provided the 19 T cell receptor beta chains below, sequenced in a study of blood T cell repertoires in COVID-19. This table comes from immunoSEQ multiplex PCR, and its TCRdb copy is limited to in-frame clones, with some not included. The table includes 170,000 or so clones, roughly 83% detected once. The specimen sequenced was peripheral blood. The receptors come from a woman aged 55-75 years with acute or convalescent COVID-19.

The chain has TRBV6-5 and TRBJ2-1; the D is unclear. The V and J ends lost 6 bases and 0 bases respectively, with 9 bases between them. The germline V gene has CDR1 MNHEY and CDR2 SVGAGI. The CDR3 is 14 amino acids. CDR3 nucleotides: TGTGCCAGCAGATATAGCCTCTCCTACAATGAGCAGTTCTTC. The encoded protein is CASRYSLSYNEQFF.

The rearrangement uses TRBV18 and TRBJ2-5; a weak D match, TRBD2 (6 bases). The ends were cut back, 4 bases at V and 2 bases at J, with 17 bases in the middle. Germline loops: CDR1 KGHSH, CDR2 LQKENI. The CDR3 is 16 amino acids. This CDR3 reads CASSLPRDSKQETQYF. DNA of the CDR3: TGTGCCAGCTCACTCCCTCGGGACTCTAAACAAGAGACCCAGTACTTC. The whole variable domain, filled in from reference TRBV18 and TRBJ2-5, reads NAGVMQNPRHLVRRRGQEARLRCSPMKGHSHVYWYRQLPEEGLKFMVYLQKENIIDESGMPKERFSAEFPKEGPSILRIQQVVRGDSAAYFCASSLPRDSKQETQYFGPGTRLLVL.

The sample holds one count of this clone. The rearrangement uses TRBV27 and TRBJ1-2, with 10 bases identical to TRBD1. The CDR3 consists of 14 residues. Trimming took 9 bases from V and 5 from J; bases not matched to a gene: 9. Germline V gives CDR1 MNHEY, CDR2 SMNVEV (reference sequence). The CDR3: CASKGQGFSYGYTF. The CDR3 DNA follows: TGTGCCAGTAAGGGACAGGGGTTTTCTTATGGCTACACCTTC.

This chain uses TRBV24-1 with TRBJ1-5; D gene unclear. CDR3 length: 15 amino acids. V was trimmed by 3 bases and J by 6 bases, leaving 14 bases between them. Germline loops: CDR1 KGHDR, CDR2 SFDVKD. CDR3 bases: TGTGCCACCAGTGATCCATCGGGAGGGATTCAGCCCCAGCATTTT. It yields the protein CATSDPSGGIQPQHF.

This clone was found many times. The V and J genes are TRBV5-5 and TRBJ2-3; TRBD1 is a possible D gene (6 bases). This CDR3 spans 17 amino acids. CDR1 is SGHKS, CDR2 YYEKEE, per germline (reference sequence). Trimming stripped 2 bases from V and 3 bases from J, with 19 bases between. CDR3 sequence (DNA): TGTGCCAGCAGCTTAAATTACAGGGTTACGGGGACAGATACGCAGTATTTT. It encodes CASSLNYRVTGTDTQYF.

The genes are TRBV9 and TRBJ2-2; D might be TRBD1 (5 bases). The CDR3 is 16 amino acids. Trimming removed 1 base at V and 7 bases at J, with 17 bases between. Germline-derived CDR1 and CDR2 are SGDLS and YYNGEE. The CDR3 region has the DNA TGTGCCAGCAGCGTACTTTCTGATTCTAGGGGCGGGGAGCTGTTTTTT. Its protein is CASSVLSDSRGGELFF.

This chain joins TRBV6-5 and TRBJ1-2; weak D call: TRBD1 (5 bases). Germline CDR1 and CDR2: MNHEY and SVGAGI. V lost 6 bases to trimming and J lost 4 bases, with 18 bases between them. This CDR3 is 15 amino acids long. CDR3 region: CASSSKGVQVYGYTF. The CDR3 DNA sequence: TGTGCCAGCAGCTCGAAAGGGGTTCAAGTCTATGGCTACACCTTC.

This chain connects TRBV12-3 or TRBV12-4 to TRBJ1-4; 7 bases map to TRBD1. The CDR3 spans 13 residues. V trimming: 6 bases; J trimming: 7 bases; junction bases outside the gene matches: 5. The CDR3: CASRATGSEKLFF. As DNA, the CDR3 is TGTGCCAGCAGGGCGACAGGGAGTGAAAAACTGTTTTTT.

The chain couples TRBV5-6 to TRBJ1-2, with 9 bases aligning to TRBD1. Germline trimming cut 0 bases from V and 8 bases from J; bases unmatched to any gene: 5. The V gene's germline CDR1 is SGHDT and CDR2 YYEEEE. The CDR3 consists of 14 residues. The CDR3 reads CASSLEQGARGYTF. The CDR3 bases are TGTGCCAGCAGCTTGGAACAGGGGGCGAGGGGCTACACCTTC. Supplemented by reference TRBV5-6 and TRBJ1-2, the full variable domain reads DAGVTQSPTHLIKTRGQQVTLRCSPKSGHDTVSWYQQALGQGPQFIFQYYEEEERQRGNFPDRFSGHQFPNYSSELNVNALLLGDSALYLCASSLEQGARGYTFGSGTRLTVV.

This chain uses TRBV4-2 with TRBJ1-5, with D possibly being TRBD1 (6 bases). The V gene lost 0 bases and the J gene lost 7 bases, with 13 bases spanning the gap. The CDR3 runs 15 residues. Germline values: CDR1 LGHNA, CDR2 YNFKEQ. The chain's CDR3 is CASSQDPRGFQPQHF. Here the CDR3 DNA reads TGTGCCAGCAGCCAAGATCCCAGGGGCTTCCAGCCCCAGCATTTT.

The chain couples TRBV10-1 to TRBJ2-3, with TRBD1 as a possible D gene (5 bases). The CDR3 is made up of 12 amino acids. Germline lookup yields CDR1 WNHNN and CDR2 SYGVQD (reference sequence). The germline V and J ends were trimmed by 7 bases and 2 bases, with 7 bases remaining between them. The CDR3 nucleotides are TGCGCCAGCACAGGGTACACAGATACGCAGTATTTT. Translating gives CASTGYTDTQYF.

This CDR3 reads CASSLIWEPGQGRGIQYF. The CDR3 DNA follows: TGTGCCAGCAGCCTCATTTGGGAACCGGGACAGGGGAGAGGCATTCAGTACTTC. The chain joins TRBV3-1 (or the pseudogene TRBV3-2) to TRBJ2-4; 10 bases agree with TRBD1. The J segment lost 9 bases and the V segment lost 4 bases, leaving 18 bases of the junction unmatched. Germline CDR1 LGHDT, CDR2 YNNKEL (reference sequence). The CDR3 is made up of 18 amino acids.

This clone was detected once. The chain recombines TRBV4-2 with TRBJ2-1; the match to TRBD1 covers 7 bases. CDR1 is LGHNA, CDR2 YNFKEQ, per germline. CDR3 length: 16 amino acids. The V gene end was trimmed by 5 bases and the J gene end by 7 bases; junction bases not matched to a gene: 14. Here the CDR3 reads CASSTWTGSIGNEQFF. The CDR3 DNA reads TGTGCCAGCAGCACCTGGACAGGCTCTATAGGAAATGAGCAGTTCTTC.

The count of this clone is one. The rearrangement uses TRBV3-1 (or the pseudogene TRBV3-2) and TRBJ1-5; possible D gene TRBD1, 5 bases. CDR3 length: 16 residues. Trimming shortened V by 1 base and J by 4 bases, and 14 bases separated the two germline ends. Germline values: CDR1 LGHDT, CDR2 YNNKEL (reference sequence). CDR3 in DNA: TGTGCCAGCAGCCAAGGGCGAGGAGGGGTAAATCAGCCCCAGCATTTT. This gives the protein CASSQGRGGVNQPQHF.

The chain uses TRBV9 and TRBJ2-3, with 11 bases fitting TRBD2. This CDR3 has 19 residues. Germline loops: CDR1 SGDLS, CDR2 YYNGEE. Germline trimming cut 4 bases from V and 2 bases from J; bases unmatched to any gene: 15. The CDR3 spells CASSQGASGGRLLTDTQYF. The CDR3 coding sequence is TGTGCCAGCAGCCAAGGGGCTAGCGGGGGGCGGTTGCTCACAGATACGCAGTATTTT.

In its sample, this clone was seen once. The V and J genes are TRBV19 and TRBJ1-5, with D tentatively TRBD1 (5 bases). Trimming shortened V by 4 bases and J by 7 bases, and 11 bases separated the two germline ends. The CDR3 has 13 residues. The germline V gene has CDR1 LNHDA and CDR2 SQIVND (reference sequence). The DNA for the CDR3 is TGTGCCAGTAGTACCAGGGTTCGACAGCCCCAGCATTTT. The encoded protein is CASSTRVRQPQHF. The full variable domain, in which reference TRBV19 and TRBJ1-5 provide the parts outside the CDR3, is DGGITQSPKYLFRKEGQNVTLSCEQNLNHDAMYWYRQDPGQGLRLIYYSQIVNDFQKGDIAEGYSVSREKKESFPLTVTSAQKNPTAFYLCASSTRVRQPQHFGDGTRLSIL.

This clone has a handful of counts. CDR3 sequence reads: CASSQLQGTVGYTF. Written as DNA, the CDR3 is TGCGCCAGCAGCCAATTACAGGGGACGGTTGGCTACACCTTC. The gene calls are TRBV5-1 and TRBJ1-2; TRBD1 matches at 7 bases. The trim removed 4 bases at V and 7 bases at J, leaving 10 bases unmatched. The V gene's germline CDR1 is SGHRS and CDR2 YFSETQ. The CDR3 sequence is 14 residues long.

This clone occurred once. The gene calls are TRBV7-9 and TRBJ1-4; the match to TRBD1 covers 9 bases. CDR1 is SEHNR and CDR2 is FQNEAQ in the germline V gene (reference sequence). CDR3 size: 15 residues. V was clipped by 6 bases and J by 11 bases; unmatched bases: 13. CDR3 nucleotide sequence: TGTGCCAGCAGACCCCAAACAGGGGGCGAGGGTAAACTGTTTTTT. Translation gives CASRPQTGGEGKLFF.

The chain is built from TRBV6-5 and TRBJ2-2, with 7 bases aligning to TRBD2. Germline loops: CDR1 MNHEY, CDR2 SVGAGI. The CDR3 sequence is 14 residues long. V shed 6 bases, J shed 5 bases, and the junction held 6 bases outside the gene matches. DNA of the CDR3: TGTGCCAGCAGACGGGGGAGGGAAACCGGGGAGCTGTTTTTT. Its protein product is CASRRGRETGELFF.